Reported below is one T cell receptor (beta chain). Its specificity is unknown. This sample was included in a study of T cells in Graves' hyperthyroidism and ophthalmopathy. With 5 bases clipped from V and 2 bases from J, the junction kept 4 bases outside the gene matches. Germline V gives CDR1 ENHRY, CDR2 SYGVKD. The CDR3 spans 15 residues. TCR beta CDR3 regions were amplified from RNA transcripts. HTBI primers drove first-round RT-PCR of the TCR CDR3. From the multiplex PCR reads, TCRdb called clonotypes with MiXCR, one entry per CDR3 protein. Of more than 650,000 distinct CDR3 sequences listed, 14% were seen once; the top ten hold 10% to 13%. Study-wide findings and caveats: Blood also carried most thyroid clonotypes expanded above 0.001. Ophthalmopathy stood apart from stable hyperthyroidism in a 13 V-J model.

Exclusion criteria comprised uncontrolled infection, other autoimmune disease, pregnancy or lactation. This sample holds PBMCs from roughly 10 ml fresh peripheral blood. The sample taken for sequencing was blood. The receptor was isolated from a woman between 18 and 30 years old with Graves' hyperthyroidism. The genes are TRBV10-3 and TRBJ2-3; TRBD2 matches 10 bases. CDR3 amino acids: CAISPGLANTDTQYF. The CDR3 DNA reads TGTGCCATCAGTCCGGGACTAGCGAACACAGATACGCAGTATTTT.